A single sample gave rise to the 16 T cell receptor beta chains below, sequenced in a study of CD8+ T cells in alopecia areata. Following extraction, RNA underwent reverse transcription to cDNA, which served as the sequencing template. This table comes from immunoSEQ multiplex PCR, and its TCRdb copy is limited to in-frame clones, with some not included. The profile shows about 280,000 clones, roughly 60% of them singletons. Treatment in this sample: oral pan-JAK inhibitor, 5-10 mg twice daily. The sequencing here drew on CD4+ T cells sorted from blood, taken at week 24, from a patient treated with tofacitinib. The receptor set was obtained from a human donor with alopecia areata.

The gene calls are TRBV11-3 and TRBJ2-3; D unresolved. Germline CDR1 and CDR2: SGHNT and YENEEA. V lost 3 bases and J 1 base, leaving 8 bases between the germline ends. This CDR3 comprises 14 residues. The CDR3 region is CASSFGRGTDTQYF. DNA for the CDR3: TGTGCCAGCAGCTTTGGCAGAGGCACAGATACGCAGTATTTT. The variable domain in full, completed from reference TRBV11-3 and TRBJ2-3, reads EAGVVQSPRYKIIEKKQPVAFWCNPISGHNTLYWYLQNLGQGPELLIRYENEEAVDDSQLPKDRFSAERLKGVDSTLKIQPAELGDSAVYLCASSFGRGTDTQYFGPGTRLTVL.

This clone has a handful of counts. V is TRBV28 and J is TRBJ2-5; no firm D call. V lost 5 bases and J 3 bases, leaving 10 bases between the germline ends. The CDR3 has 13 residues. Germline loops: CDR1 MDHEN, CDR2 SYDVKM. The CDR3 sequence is CASSVGAKETQYF. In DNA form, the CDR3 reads TGTGCCAGCAGTGTGGGCGCCAAAGAGACCCAGTACTTC.

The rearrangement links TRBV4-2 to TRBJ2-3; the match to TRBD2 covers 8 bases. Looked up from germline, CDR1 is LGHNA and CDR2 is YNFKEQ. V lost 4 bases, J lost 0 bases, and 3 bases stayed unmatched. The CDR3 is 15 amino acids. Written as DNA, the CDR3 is TGTGCCAGCAGCCCCGGGGGGGCCAGCACAGATACGCAGTATTTT. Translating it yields CASSPGGASTDTQYF.

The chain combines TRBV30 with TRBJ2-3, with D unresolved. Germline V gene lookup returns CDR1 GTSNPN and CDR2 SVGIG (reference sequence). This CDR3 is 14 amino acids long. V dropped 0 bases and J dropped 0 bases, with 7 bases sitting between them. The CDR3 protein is CAWSVPGSTDTQYF. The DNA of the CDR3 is TGTGCCTGGAGTGTTCCCGGAAGCACAGATACGCAGTATTTT.

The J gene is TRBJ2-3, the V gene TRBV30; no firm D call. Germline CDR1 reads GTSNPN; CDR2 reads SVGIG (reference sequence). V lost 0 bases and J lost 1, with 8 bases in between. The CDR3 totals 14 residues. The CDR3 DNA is TGTGCCTGGAGTGTAGGTCTGCGCACAGATACGCAGTATTTT. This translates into CAWSVGLRTDTQYF. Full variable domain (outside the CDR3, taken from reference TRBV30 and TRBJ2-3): SQTIHQWPATLVQPVGSPLSLECTVEGTSNPNLYWYRQAAGRGLQLLFYSVGIGQISSEVPQNLSASRPQDRQFILSSKKLLLSDSGFYLCAWSVGLRTDTQYFGPGTRLTVL.

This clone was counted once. The CDR3 DNA follows: TGCAGCGTCGAACCGTCGACAGGGGCCAAAAACATTCAGTACTTC. Its protein is CSVEPSTGAKNIQYF. The V gene is TRBV29-1, the J gene TRBJ2-4, with TRBD1 matching over 7 bases. Germline values: CDR1 SQVTM, CDR2 ANQGSEA. The CDR3 has 15 amino acids. J gave up 1 base and V 6 bases, and 9 bases lay outside the gene matches.

The CDR3 DNA is TGTGCCAGCAGCTTAGCCCCGGGTGGTTATTCACCCCTCCACTTT. Translated, it gives CASSLAPGGYSPLHF. The chain has TRBV11-2 and TRBJ1-6; D gene ambiguous. The ends were cut back, 1 base at V and 8 bases at J, with 12 bases in the middle. The CDR3 contains 15 residues. CDR1 and CDR2 from the germline V gene are SGHAT and FQNNGV.

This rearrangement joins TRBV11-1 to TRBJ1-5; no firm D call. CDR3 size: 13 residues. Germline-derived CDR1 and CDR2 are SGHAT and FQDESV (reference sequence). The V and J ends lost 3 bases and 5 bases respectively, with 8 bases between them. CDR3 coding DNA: TGTGCCAGCAGCTTTAATGGAGATCAGCCCCAGCATTTT. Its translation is CASSFNGDQPQHF.

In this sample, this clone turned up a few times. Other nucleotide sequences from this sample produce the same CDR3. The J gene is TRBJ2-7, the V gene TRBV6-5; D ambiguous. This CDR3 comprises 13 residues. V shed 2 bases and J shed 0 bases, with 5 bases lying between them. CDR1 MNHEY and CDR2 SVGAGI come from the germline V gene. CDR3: CASSYVGSYEQYF. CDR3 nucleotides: TGTGCCAGCAGTTACGTCGGCTCCTACGAGCAGTACTTC.

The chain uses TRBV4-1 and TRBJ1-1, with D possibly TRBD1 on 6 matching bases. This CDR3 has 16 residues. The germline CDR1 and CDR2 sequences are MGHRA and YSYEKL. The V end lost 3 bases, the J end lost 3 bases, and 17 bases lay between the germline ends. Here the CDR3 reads CASSHSPGPGDTEAFF. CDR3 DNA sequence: TGCGCCAGCAGCCACTCACCGGGCCCAGGGGACACTGAAGCTTTCTTT.

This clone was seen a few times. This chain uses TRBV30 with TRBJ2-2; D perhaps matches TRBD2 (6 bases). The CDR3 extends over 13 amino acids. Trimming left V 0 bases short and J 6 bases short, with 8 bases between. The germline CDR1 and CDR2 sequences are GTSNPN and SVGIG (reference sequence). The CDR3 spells CAWSVLASGELFF. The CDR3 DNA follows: TGTGCCTGGAGTGTACTAGCATCCGGGGAGCTGTTTTTT.

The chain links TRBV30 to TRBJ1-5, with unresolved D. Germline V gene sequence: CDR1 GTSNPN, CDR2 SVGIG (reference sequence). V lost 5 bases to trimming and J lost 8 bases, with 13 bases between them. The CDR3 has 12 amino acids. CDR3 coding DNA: TGTGCCTGGTCGAAGCTTACGGAGCCCCAGCATTTT. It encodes CAWSKLTEPQHF.

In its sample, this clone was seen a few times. The CDR3 bases are TGTGCCATCAGCCGGGACAGGGCTATCTATGGCTACACCTTC. This sequence encodes CAISRDRAIYGYTF. V usage is TRBV10-3 and J usage is TRBJ1-2; TRBD1 matches 9 bases. J lost 4 bases, V lost 6 bases, and 6 bases had no gene match. CDR3 length equals 14 residues. CDR1 and CDR2 (germline): ENHRY, SYGVKD.

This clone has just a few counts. This CDR3 is CASSSPGTSTDTQYF. The CDR3 DNA reads TGTGCCAGCAGCTCCCCCGGGACTAGCACAGATACGCAGTATTTT. The chain couples TRBV11-2 to TRBJ2-3; tentatively, D is TRBD2 (6 bases). The germline CDR1 and CDR2 sequences are SGHAT and FQNNGV. The CDR3 is 15 amino acids. Trimming removed 4 bases from V and 0 bases from J, with 11 bases in between. The complete variable domain, with remaining parts taken from reference TRBV11-2 and TRBJ2-3, reads EAGVAQSPRYKIIEKRQSVAFWCNPISGHATLYWYQQILGQGPKLLIQFQNNGVVDDSQLPKDRFSAERLKGVDSTLKIQPAKLEDSAVYLCASSSPGTSTDTQYFGPGTRLTVL.

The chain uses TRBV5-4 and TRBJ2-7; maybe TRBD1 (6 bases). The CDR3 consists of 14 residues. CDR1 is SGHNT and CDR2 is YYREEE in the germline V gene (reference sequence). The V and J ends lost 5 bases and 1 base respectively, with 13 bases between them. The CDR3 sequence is CASRRDTDSYEQYF. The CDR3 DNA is TGTGCCAGCAGGAGGGACACCGATTCCTACGAGCAGTACTTC.

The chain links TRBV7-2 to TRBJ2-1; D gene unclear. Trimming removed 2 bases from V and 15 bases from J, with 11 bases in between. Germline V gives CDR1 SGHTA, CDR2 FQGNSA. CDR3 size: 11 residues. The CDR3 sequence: CASSLTLAWFF. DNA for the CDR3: TGTGCCAGCAGCTTAACGCTGGCGTGGTTCTTC.